The rows below give T cell receptor beta chains drawn from one sample of a study of early T cells in non-severe SARS-CoV-2 infection. In TCRdb, the 5' RACE reads were re-called with MiXCR into one record per CDR3 protein. The sample yields some 98,000 distinct CDR3 sequences, 16% seen once. Sequencing was carried out using whole blood. These receptors came from an adult who was a healthcare worker with PCR-confirmed SARS-CoV-2 infection or an uninfected control (not recorded which). CDR3s include the opening cysteine and the closing phenylalanine or tryptophan.

V	J	length	CDR3
TRBV28	TRBJ2-1	13	CASSTGTGIEQFF
TRBV7-9	TRBJ2-7	18	CASSPPQPGPGNPYEQYF
TRBV4-3	TRBJ2-7	16	CASSQVASDSAYEQYF
TRBV7-8	TRBJ1-4	15	CASSPGVATNEKLFF
TRBV19	TRBJ1-2	13	CASSLTEFYGYTF
TRBV7-2	TRBJ2-5	15	CASTQLSPGEGTQYF
TRBV11-2	TRBJ2-3	14	CASSPRTVTDTQYF
TRBV5-6	TRBJ1-1	15	CASSLIGQLDTEAFF
TRBV7-2	TRBJ2-3	11	CASSSTDTQYF
TRBV11-2	TRBJ2-7	15	CASSLVGTLFGEQYF
TRBV7-2	TRBJ2-7	14	CASSLSGGFYEQYF
TRBV11-2	TRBJ1-3	14	CASGGQYWGNTIYF
TRBV7-8	TRBJ1-2	17	CASSLALSFPPNYGYTF
TRBV3-1	TRBJ2-7	14	CASSDDTALNEQYF
TRBV11-2	TRBJ2-5	13	CASSLGGLETQYF
TRBV9	TRBJ2-3	16	CASSVRSFSSTDTQYF
TRBV6-9	TRBJ2-7	14	CASSSHNTTYEQYF
TRBV20-1	TRBJ2-7	15	CSARERTSGSGEQYF
TRBV20-1	TRBJ2-3	12	CSARNLADTQYF
TRBV29-1	TRBJ1-1	12	CSVLRVNTEAFF
TRBV20-1	TRBJ1-1	13	CSASNEGNGEAFF
TRBV29-1	TRBJ2-7	13	CSVEEGGTYEQYF
TRBV27	TRBJ2-7	14	CASSLSGTDYEQYF
TRBV6-2/TRBV6-3	TRBJ2-2	16	CASSSTLLPGTGELFF
TRBV5-1	TRBJ2-3	14	CASSAGGPTDTQYF
TRBV29-1	TRBJ2-5	13	CSVSRGARETQYF
TRBV5-6	TRBJ2-3	14	CASSLLSSTDTQYF
TRBV6-5	TRBJ1-2	14	CASTRQGAGYGYTF
TRBV12-3/TRBV12-4	TRBJ1-1	13	CASSFGGDTEAFF
TRBV6-5	TRBJ1-2	14	CASSYNDRDYGYTF
TRBV6-6	TRBJ2-1	16	CASSYARVGSYNEQFF
TRBV2	TRBJ2-1	12	CASSLDSHEQFF
TRBV5-1	TRBJ1-1	13	CASKKETNTEAFF
TRBV7-6	TRBJ1-2	12	CASSLRTGGYTF
TRBV4-1	TRBJ2-3	15	CASSQDSTDADTQYF
TRBV6-2/TRBV6-3	TRBJ2-3	13	CASNNLIPDTQYF
TRBV7-9	TRBJ2-3	16	CASSPRLGHGTDTQYF
TRBV12-5	TRBJ1-1	14	CASGLGSLNTEAFF
TRBV5-1	TRBJ1-4	18	CASSLGRRVPATNEKLFF
TRBV3-1	TRBJ1-5	13	CASSQSSNQPQHF
TRBV4-3	TRBJ2-4	15	CASSPGGIAKNIQYF
TRBV27	TRBJ2-7	14	CASSLFPGSYEQYF
TRBV20-1	TRBJ2-7	13	CSARDFQGYEQYF
TRBV29-1	TRBJ2-1	12	CSVAGGWNEQFF
TRBV7-9	TRBJ2-7	11	CASQGGTEQYF
TRBV7-2	TRBJ2-6	16	CASSFDSVSGANVLTF
TRBV2	TRBJ2-2	12	CASREAPGELFF
TRBV7-2	TRBJ1-4	13	CASSLALGEKLFF
TRBV20-1	TRBJ2-1	14	CSARQTSGLDEQFF
TRBV4-3	TRBJ2-7	17	CASSQDKGLAGTYEQYF
TRBV29-1	TRBJ2-2	16	CSVLGQGRANTGELFF